A selection of T cell receptor beta chains follows, all from one sample in a study of blood T cell repertoires in COVID-19. Assay: immunoSEQ multiplex PCR; the TCRdb copy retains only in-frame clones and omits some. The data contain some 180,000 clones, about four fifths of them seen just once; the ten biggest clones take up roughly an eighth. The source material was peripheral blood. These receptors were collected from a woman older than 75 with COVID-19, enrolled during active disease. CDR3s include the opening cysteine and the closing phenylalanine or tryptophan. A D gene is named only where the DNA matches it firmly. Clone size appears in some rows only: once, few, many, or a class for an expanded clone.

v_gene,j_gene,abundance,d_gene,CDR3nt,CDR3aa
TRBV2,TRBJ2-7,NA,NA,TGTGCCAGCAGTGAGGGCCGGGACACCTACGAGCAGTACTTC,CASSEGRDTYEQYF
TRBV5-1,TRBJ2-3,NA,NA,TGCGCCAGCAGTCAGATCCCGCCCACAGATACGCAGTATTTT,CASSQIPPTDTQYF
TRBV28,TRBJ1-6,NA,NA,TGTGCCAGCAGACCAGGGGCCTCACCCCTCCACTTT,CASRPGASPLHF
TRBV4-3,TRBJ1-5,NA,NA,TGCGCCAGCAGCCAAGATCTTCTAAGTAGCAATCAGCCCCAGCATTTT,CASSQDLLSSNQPQHF
TRBV2,TRBJ1-2,NA,TRBD1,TGTGCCAGCAAGCGGGACAGGGCTTCTCATGGCTACACCTTC,CASKRDRASHGYTF
TRBV10-3,TRBJ2-5,few,TRBD1,TGTGCCATCAGACGGGACAGCTACGAGACCCAGTACTTC,CAIRRDSYETQYF
TRBV14,TRBJ2-7,NA,NA,TGTGCCAGCAGCCCCCCCGGACAGTTCTACGAGCAGTACTTC,CASSPPGQFYEQYF
TRBV13,TRBJ2-1,NA,TRBD1,TGTGCCAGCAGCATACTTAGCAGGGGGCCTAGCTCCTACAATGAGCAGTTCTTC,CASSILSRGPSSYNEQFF
TRBV28,TRBJ1-5,NA,NA,TGTGCCAGCACCTCGAGGCACAGGAGGGAGGGTCAGCCCCAGCATTTT,CASTSRHRREGQPQHF
TRBV7-8,TRBJ1-1,NA,TRBD1,TGTGCCAGCAGCTACAGGGGTGACACTGAAGCTTTCTTT,CASSYRGDTEAFF
TRBV6-2/TRBV6-3,TRBJ2-1,NA,TRBD2,TGTGCCAGCAGTTTGAGGCGGGGGTCCTACAATGAGCAGTTCTTC,CASSLRRGSYNEQFF
TRBV6-6,TRBJ1-1,NA,TRBD1,TGTGCCGGCTCGGGACAGATGAACACTGAAGCTTTCTTT,CAGSGQMNTEAFF
TRBV5-4,TRBJ1-1,NA,NA,TGTGCCAGCAGCTTGGACCCTGCGAGGAACACTGAAGCTTTCTTT,CASSLDPARNTEAFF
TRBV4-2,TRBJ1-6,NA,TRBD1,TGTGCCAGCAGCCAAGTAACCGGGACAGGGATTTCACCCCTCCACTTT,CASSQVTGTGISPLHF
TRBV7-8,TRBJ1-5,NA,TRBD1,TGTGCCAGCAGCTTAGGGACAGGGGCTGGTAATCAGCCCCAGCATTTT,CASSLGTGAGNQPQHF
TRBV4-2,TRBJ1-1,NA,TRBD1,TGTGCCAGCAGCCAAGGACAGGGGGCTAACACTGAAGCTTTCTTT,CASSQGQGANTEAFF
TRBV5-1,TRBJ1-2,NA,NA,TGCGCCAGCAGACAGGGCGGGAACTATGGCTACACCTTC,CASRQGGNYGYTF
TRBV7-2,TRBJ2-7,NA,NA,TGTGCCAGCAGCTTAGCTAGGGGTGGAGAGCAGTACTTC,CASSLARGGEQYF
TRBV7-9,TRBJ1-5,few,NA,TGTGCCAGCAGCTTAGGGGCCAATCAGCCCCAGCATTTT,CASSLGANQPQHF
TRBV6-6,TRBJ1-2,NA,TRBD1,TGTGCCAGCAGTTGGGACAGGGCTGGCTACACCTTC,CASSWDRAGYTF
TRBV2,TRBJ1-1,NA,NA,TGTGCCAGCAGAGGCAGGGCGGAATGGATGGCTGAAGCTTTCTTT,CASRGRAEWMAEAFF
TRBV5-5,TRBJ2-7,NA,NA,TGTGCCAGCAGCCCGGATGAGGGGCAGTACTTC,CASSPDEGQYF
TRBV23-1,TRBJ1-5,NA,NA,TGCGCCAGCAGTCAATCGGCGGGGGCGCGGATTCAGCCCCAGCATTTT,CASSQSAGARIQPQHF
TRBV19,TRBJ2-1,NA,TRBD2,TGTGCCAGTAGTGCAGGGACTAGCGGGGGAAGTCCCCATTACAATGAGCAGTTCTTC,CASSAGTSGGSPHYNEQFF
TRBV7-2,TRBJ2-2,NA,NA,TGTGCCAGCAGCTCACGAGCTAGCGCCACCGGGGAGCTGTTTTTT,CASSSRASATGELFF
TRBV6-5,TRBJ1-1,NA,NA,TGTGCCAGCAGTCCCTCCAGGGTCATGAACACTGAAGCTTTCTTT,CASSPSRVMNTEAFF
TRBV5-1,TRBJ2-1,few,TRBD2,TGCGCCAGCAGCTTAGCGGGGGGGAGCTCCTACAATGAGCAGTTCTTC,CASSLAGGSSYNEQFF
TRBV19,TRBJ1-5,NA,NA,TGTGCCAGTACCCCGCCCGGGAACATTCGCGGGGATCAGCCCCAGCATTTT,CASTPPGNIRGDQPQHF
TRBV4-1,TRBJ1-2,NA,TRBD1,TGCGCCAGCAGCCTGCCGGGACAGTCTAACTATGGCTACACCTTC,CASSLPGQSNYGYTF
TRBV20-1,TRBJ2-3,once,NA,TGCAGTGCTAGCCCGGGGGATACGCAGTATTTT,CSASPGDTQYF
TRBV9,TRBJ2-3,NA,TRBD2,TGTGCCAGCAGCGAGCGGGGGGGCCAACGCCTGACAGATACGCAGTATTTT,CASSERGGQRLTDTQYF
TRBV6-5,TRBJ2-7,NA,TRBD1,TGTGCCAGCAGACGGACAGGGTCCTACGAGCAGTACTTC,CASRRTGSYEQYF
TRBV2,TRBJ1-3,NA,NA,TGTGCCAGCAGGGAGGACTCTGGAAACACCATATATTTT,CASREDSGNTIYF
TRBV2,TRBJ2-7,once,TRBD2,TGTGCCAGCAGGCCTGGACTAGCGGGAGGCCCCTACGAGCAGTACTTC,CASRPGLAGGPYEQYF
TRBV18,TRBJ2-2,NA,TRBD1,TGTGCCAGCTCACTCGGGACAGCGAACACCGGGGAGCTGTTTTTT,CASSLGTANTGELFF
TRBV5-1,TRBJ1-4,NA,TRBD1,TGCGCCAGCAGCTTGGCCAGGGGGCAAAAACTGTTTTTT,CASSLARGQKLFF
TRBV6-5,TRBJ1-3,NA,TRBD1,TGTGCCAGCACCGGACAGGGGGACACCATATATTTT,CASTGQGDTIYF
TRBV5-1,TRBJ1-4,NA,NA,TGCGCCAGCAGCTTGGTAGCGGCAGGTGGGGATGAAAAACTGTTTTTT,CASSLVAAGGDEKLFF
TRBV5-1,TRBJ2-7,NA,TRBD2,TGCGCCAGCAGCCCCACTAGCGGCCCCTCCTACGAGCAGTACTTC,CASSPTSGPSYEQYF
TRBV6-1,TRBJ1-4,few,NA,TGTGCCAGCAGTGAAGCGATGGGGCAGGGTGAAAAACTGTTTTTT,CASSEAMGQGEKLFF
TRBV6-2/TRBV6-3,TRBJ2-3,once,TRBD1,TGTGCCAGCAGCCGCCGACAGGGCACGCAGTATTTT,CASSRRQGTQYF
TRBV29-1,TRBJ1-1,NA,NA,TGCAGCGTTGAGGTACAGCCGAACACTGAAGCTTTCTTT,CSVEVQPNTEAFF
TRBV19,TRBJ1-2,NA,NA,TGTGCCAGTAGTCCATCGGACAGCTATGGCTACACCTTC,CASSPSDSYGYTF
TRBV7-8,TRBJ1-5,NA,NA,TGTGCCAGCAGTTTTTGGCCCATAGGGGATCAGCCCCAGCATTTT,CASSFWPIGDQPQHF
TRBV2,TRBJ2-2,NA,NA,TGTGCCAGCATTGCAGGGTCGAACACCGGGGAGCTGTTTTTT,CASIAGSNTGELFF
TRBV5-8,TRBJ1-4,NA,TRBD1,TGTGCCAGCAGCCCAGGACAGGGCGCAACTAATGAAAAACTGTTTTTT,CASSPGQGATNEKLFF
TRBV19,TRBJ1-3,once,NA,TGTGCCAGTAGTCCGCAGGGAGGAGACACCATATATTTT,CASSPQGGDTIYF
TRBV4-1,TRBJ1-4,NA,TRBD1,TGCGCCAGCAGCCAAGAAGTCTACAGGGGTAATGAAAAACTGTTTTTT,CASSQEVYRGNEKLFF
TRBV7-9,TRBJ1-1,NA,NA,TGTGCCAGCAGCTTAGCCTTGGAGGGCACTGAAGCTTTCTTT,CASSLALEGTEAFF
TRBV3-1/TRBV3-2,TRBJ1-6,NA,NA,TGTGCCAGCAGCCAAGGTACGGGGAAATCCTATAATTCACCCCTCCACTTT,CASSQGTGKSYNSPLHF
TRBV6-2/TRBV6-3,TRBJ2-1,NA,TRBD1,TGTGCCAGCAGTTCCCGACAGGGGGCGAACAATGAGCAGTTCTTC,CASSSRQGANNEQFF
TRBV2,TRBJ2-7,NA,NA,TGTGCCAGCAGTGGGCAGGACTACGAGCAGTACTTC,CASSGQDYEQYF
TRBV5-5,TRBJ2-7,few,NA,TGTGCCAGCAGCTTATTAGACGAGCAGTACTTC,CASSLLDEQYF